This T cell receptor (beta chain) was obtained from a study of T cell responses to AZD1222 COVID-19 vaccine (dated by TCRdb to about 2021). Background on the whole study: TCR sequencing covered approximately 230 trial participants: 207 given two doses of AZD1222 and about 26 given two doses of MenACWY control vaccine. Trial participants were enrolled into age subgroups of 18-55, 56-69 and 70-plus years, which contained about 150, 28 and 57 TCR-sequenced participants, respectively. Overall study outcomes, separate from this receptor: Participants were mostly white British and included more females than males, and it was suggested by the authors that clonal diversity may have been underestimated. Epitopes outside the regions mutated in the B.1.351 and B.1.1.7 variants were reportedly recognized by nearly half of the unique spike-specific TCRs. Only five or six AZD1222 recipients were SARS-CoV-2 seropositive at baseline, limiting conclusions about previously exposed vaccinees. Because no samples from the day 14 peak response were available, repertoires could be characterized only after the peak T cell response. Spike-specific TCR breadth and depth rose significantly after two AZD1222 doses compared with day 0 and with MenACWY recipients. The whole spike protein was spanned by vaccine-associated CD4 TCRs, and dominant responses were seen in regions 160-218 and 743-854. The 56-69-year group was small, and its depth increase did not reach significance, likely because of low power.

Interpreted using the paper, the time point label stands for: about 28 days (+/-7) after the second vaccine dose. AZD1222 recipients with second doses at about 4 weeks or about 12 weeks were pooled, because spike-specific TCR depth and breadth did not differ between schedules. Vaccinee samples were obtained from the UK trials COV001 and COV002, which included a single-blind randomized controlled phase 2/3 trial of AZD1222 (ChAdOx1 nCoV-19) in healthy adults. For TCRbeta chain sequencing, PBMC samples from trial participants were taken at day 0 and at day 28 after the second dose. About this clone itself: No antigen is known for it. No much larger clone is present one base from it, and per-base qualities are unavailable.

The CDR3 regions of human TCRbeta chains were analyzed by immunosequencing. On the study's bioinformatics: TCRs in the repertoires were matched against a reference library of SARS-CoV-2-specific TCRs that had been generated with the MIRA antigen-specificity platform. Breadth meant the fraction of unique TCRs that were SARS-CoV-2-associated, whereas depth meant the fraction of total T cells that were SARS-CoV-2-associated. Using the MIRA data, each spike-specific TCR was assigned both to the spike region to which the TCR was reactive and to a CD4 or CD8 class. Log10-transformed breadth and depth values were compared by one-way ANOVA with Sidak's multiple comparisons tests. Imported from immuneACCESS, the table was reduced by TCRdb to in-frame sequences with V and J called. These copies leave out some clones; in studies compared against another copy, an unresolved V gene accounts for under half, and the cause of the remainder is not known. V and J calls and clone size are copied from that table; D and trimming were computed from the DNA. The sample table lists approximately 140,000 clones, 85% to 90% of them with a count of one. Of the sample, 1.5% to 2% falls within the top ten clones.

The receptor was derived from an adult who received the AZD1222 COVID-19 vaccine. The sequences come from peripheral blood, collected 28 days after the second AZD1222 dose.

The CDR3 is CASSLSKRNSGANVLTF. The nucleotides are TGTGCCAGCAGCTTATCAAAGCGAAACTCTGGGGCCAACGTCCTGACTTTC. Recombination connected TRBV7-2 to TRBJ2-6; the D gene lacks a confident call. The germline ends are 11 bases apart after V is trimmed by 2 bases and J by 0 bases. CDR3 length: 17 amino acids, cysteine to phenylalanine. This entry keeps only the CDR3 DNA: 51 bases, framed from base 1. Based on the germline V gene, the CDR1 and CDR2 sequences are SGHTA and FQGNSA. Supplemented by the reference TRBV7-2 and TRBJ2-6 proteins around the CDR3, the complete variable domain is GAGVSQSPSNKVTEKGKDVELRCDPISGHTALYWYRQSLGQGLEFLIYFQGNSAPDKSGLPSDRFSAERTGGSVSTLTIQRTQQEDSAVYLCASSLSKRNSGANVLTFGAGSRLTVL.